Below, 16 T cell receptor beta chains from the same sample are listed, as sequenced in a study of neurological immune-mediated disorders (dated by TCRdb to between 2018 and 2020). Libraries were prepared through 5' RACE. Sequenced using an Illumina HiSeq 2500. TCRdb applied fastp at Q25 and MiXCR to the public reads, then kept only in-frame beta chains. When rows share a CDR3 protein, they turn into one entry using the most common DNA and genes. The sample table records tens of thousands of distinct CDR3 sequences; 10% of these occur just once. The ten biggest clones cover about 1.7% of the sample. Sequencing was done on a sample of PBMCs. These receptors were collected from a man aged 35-49 years in good health.

The sample holds many counts of this clonotype. The CDR3 DNA reads as TGCGCCAGCAGCTTGGTGGGACAGCGCAACTCTGGGGCCAACGTCCTGACTTTC. Protein sequence: CASSLVGQRNSGANVLTF. The chain combines TRBV5-1 with TRBJ2-6; 7 bases are a match to TRBD1. Losses at the gene ends were 0 bases for V and 0 bases for J; bases not matched to a gene: 6. The V gene's germline CDR1 is SGHRS and CDR2 YFSETQ. The CDR3 covers 18 residues.

This clonotype was seen many times. The chain links TRBV20-1 to TRBJ2-7; D might be TRBD2 (7 bases). The germline V gene encodes CDR1 DFQATT and CDR2 SNEGSKA (reference sequence). The CDR3 totals 15 residues. Trimming left V 1 base short and J 2 bases short, with 15 bases between. The CDR3 spells CSARARGEGPYEQYF. The CDR3 nucleotides are TGCAGTGCTAGAGCGAGGGGGGAGGGCCCCTACGAGCAGTACTTC.

This clonotype was recorded many times. J is TRBJ2-3 and V is TRBV15; 7 nucleotides align to TRBD2. This CDR3 contains 18 residues. Germline CDR1 is LNHNV and CDR2 is YYDKDF (reference sequence). V lost 0 bases, J lost 3 bases, and 12 bases stayed unmatched. The CDR3 sequence is CATSRDAIAGSSTDTQYF. Written as DNA, the CDR3 is TGTGCCACCAGCAGAGATGCGATAGCGGGTTCCTCAACAGATACGCAGTATTTT.

In this sample, this clonotype turned up many times. The rearrangement uses TRBV7-9 and TRBJ1-5, with 9 bases that match TRBD1. CDR3 length: 16 amino acids. J gave up 5 bases and V 1 base, and 6 bases lay outside the gene matches. Looked up from germline, CDR1 is SEHNR and CDR2 is FQNEAQ (reference sequence). The CDR3, as DNA: TGTGCCAGCAGCTTAGGGTGGGACAGGGACGATCAGCCCCAGCATTTT. It codes for CASSLGWDRDDQPQHF.

The V gene is TRBV7-9, the J gene TRBJ1-3; D may be TRBD1 (5 bases). V was cut by 6 bases and J by 0 bases, with 12 bases left in between. From germline, CDR1 is SEHNR and CDR2 FQNEAQ (reference sequence). This CDR3 region has 15 residues. The CDR3 DNA sequence: TGTGCCAGCAGTTCGGGACTGCTCTCTGGAAACACCATATATTTT. Its translation: CASSSGLLSGNTIYF.

This clonotype appeared many times. This chain joins TRBV5-1 and TRBJ2-7, with D perhaps assigned TRBD1 or TRBD2 (5 bases each). Looked up from germline, CDR1 is SGHRS and CDR2 is YFSETQ. Trimming cost V 4 bases and J 5 bases, with 16 bases left between them. This CDR3 region has 14 residues. This chain's CDR3 is CASSPDRPGHEQYF. As DNA, the CDR3 is TGCGCCAGCAGCCCAGACCGCCCGGGACACGAGCAGTACTTC.

Ten or more counts support this clonotype. This chain joins TRBV12-3 or TRBV12-4 and TRBJ2-5; unclear D gene. V lost 5 bases and J 5 bases, leaving 15 bases between the germline ends. This CDR3 has 14 amino acids. CDR3 in amino acids: CASSTDGARETQYF. The CDR3 nucleotides are TGTGCCAGCAGTACCGACGGTGCCAGGGAGACCCAGTACTTC.

Many counts were recorded for this clonotype. The V call is TRBV9, the J call TRBJ2-4; 11 bases fit TRBD2. After removal of 0 bases from V and 0 bases from J, the junction contained 11 bases not matched to a gene. There are 20 residues in the CDR3. Germline V gives CDR1 SGDLS, CDR2 YYNGEE. The CDR3 coding sequence is TGTGCCAGCAGCGTAGCTACCGGGACTAGCGGTTCTTTAGCCAAAAACATTCAGTACTTC. It specifies CASSVATGTSGSLAKNIQYF.

A word on this clonotype: The junction differs from germline at one of its ends, possibly a read error. The chain joins TRBV7-6 to TRBJ1-1; D unclear. Germline V gene data show CDR1 as SGHVS and CDR2 as FNYEAQ. This CDR3 is 15 amino acids long. The CDR3 nucleotides read TGTTCCAGCAGCGGGCCCGCGGCGCCGAACACTGAAGCTTTCTTT. Translating it yields CSSSGPAAPNTEAFF.

This clonotype was found many times. The chain uses TRBV9 and TRBJ1-1, with unresolved D. Germline-derived CDR1 and CDR2 are SGDLS and YYNGEE. This CDR3 region has 15 residues. Between the trimmed V and J ends, which lost 1 base and 3 bases, there was a span of 13 bases. The CDR3 sequence: CASSVSGLSDTEAFF. CDR3 coding DNA: TGTGCCAGCAGCGTATCGGGGTTGAGTGACACTGAAGCTTTCTTT.

Ten or more counts support this clonotype. V gene TRBV27 combines with J gene TRBJ2-7, with D possibly matching TRBD2 (6 bases). Germline V gives CDR1 MNHEY, CDR2 SMNVEV (reference sequence). V was trimmed by 5 bases and J by 5 bases, leaving 16 bases between them. This CDR3 is 14 amino acids long. This CDR3 reads CASSALGSWNEQYF. CDR3 in DNA: TGTGCCAGCAGTGCCCTCGGGAGCTGGAACGAGCAGTACTTC.

This clonotype was recorded many times. This chain uses TRBV5-5 with TRBJ2-1, with 7 bases identical to TRBD1. The junction had 17 bases not matched to a gene; V was cut back by 4 bases and J by 4 bases. CDR1 and CDR2 (germline): SGHKS, YYEKEE (reference sequence). This CDR3 spans 18 amino acids. CDR3 amino acids: CASSPSVLGQRKYNEQFF. In DNA, the CDR3 is TGTGCCAGCAGCCCCAGCGTGTTGGGACAGAGAAAGTACAATGAGCAGTTCTTC.

This clonotype was picked up many times. The DNA for the CDR3 is TGTGCCATCAGTGAGTCCAAGGATAGTTCCACAGATACGCAGTATTTT. The encoded protein is CAISESKDSSTDTQYF. The chain links TRBV10-3 to TRBJ2-3, with D hard to call. This CDR3 contains 16 residues. Trimming took 0 bases from V and 2 from J, leaving 12 bases between them. Germline V gene lookup returns CDR1 ENHRY and CDR2 SYGVKD.

This clonotype came up many times. The genes are TRBV29-1 and TRBJ1-2; no firm D call. Trimming cost V 2 bases and J 3 bases, with 7 bases left between them. Germline CDR1 and CDR2: SQVTM and ANQGSEA. The CDR3 loop spans 12 amino acids. CDR3 DNA: TGCAGCGTTGAAACAGAGGACTATGGCTACACCTTC. Translation gives CSVETEDYGYTF. The whole variable domain, filled in from reference TRBV29-1 and TRBJ1-2, reads SAVISQKPSRDICQRGTSLTIQCQVDSQVTMMFWYRQQPGQSLTLIATANQGSEATYESGFVIDKFPISRPNLTFSTLTVSNMSPEDSSIYLCSVETEDYGYTFGSGTRLTVV.

This clonotype was detected ten times or more. The CDR3 region is CSARTLRRGSGNTIYF. CDR3 sequence (DNA): TGCAGTGCTAGAACGTTAAGGCGGGGCTCTGGAAACACCATATATTTT. The chain uses TRBV20-1 and TRBJ1-3; D unresolved. Trimming took off 2 bases at V and 0 bases at J, with 14 bases between the two ends. Germline V gene lookup returns CDR1 DFQATT and CDR2 SNEGSKA (reference sequence). This CDR3 region has 16 residues.

This clonotype has a count of ten or more. The chain joins TRBV7-6 to TRBJ2-7; tentative D call: TRBD2 (5 bases). V shed 5 bases and J shed 3 bases, with 20 bases lying between them. CDR1 and CDR2 (germline): SGHVS, FNYEAQ. This CDR3 is built from 16 residues. The CDR3 sequence is CASSPSTQAALYEQYF. The CDR3, as DNA: TGTGCCAGCAGCCCCTCTACGCAAGCGGCGCTCTACGAGCAGTACTTC.